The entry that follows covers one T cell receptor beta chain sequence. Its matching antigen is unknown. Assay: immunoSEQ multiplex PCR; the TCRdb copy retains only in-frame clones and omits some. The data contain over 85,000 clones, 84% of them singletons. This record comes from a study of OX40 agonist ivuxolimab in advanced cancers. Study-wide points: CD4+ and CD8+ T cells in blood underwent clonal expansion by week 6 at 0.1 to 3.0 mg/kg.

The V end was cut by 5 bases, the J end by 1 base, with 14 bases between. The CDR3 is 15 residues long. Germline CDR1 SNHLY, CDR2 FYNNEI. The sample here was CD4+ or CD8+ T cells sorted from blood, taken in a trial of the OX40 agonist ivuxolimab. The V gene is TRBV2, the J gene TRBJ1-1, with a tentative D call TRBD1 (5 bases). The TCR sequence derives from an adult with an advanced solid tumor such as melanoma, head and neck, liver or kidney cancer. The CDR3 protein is CASSIKSTGNTEAFF. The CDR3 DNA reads TGTGCCAGCAGTATCAAGAGTACAGGGAACACTGAAGCTTTCTTT.